The T cell receptor (beta chain) described here comes from a study of blood T cell repertoires in COVID-19. Clones were sequenced by immunoSEQ multiplex PCR, and TCRdb holds only the in-frame ones, with some missing. The table shows over 85,000 clones, with around 90% occurring only once. The sample comprised peripheral blood. The clonotype comes from a man aged 50 to 59 with active COVID-19.

The CDR3 DNA sequence: TGTGCCAGCAGCTTAGAACGTCGGACAGATACGCAGTATTTT. Its translation is CASSLERRTDTQYF. The chain combines TRBV7-2 with TRBJ2-3; D remains ambiguous. Between the trimmed V and J ends, which lost 1 base and 3 bases, there was a span of 8 bases. This CDR3 has 14 amino acids. CDR1 is SGHTA, CDR2 FQGNSA, per germline.